The rows below give T cell receptor beta chains drawn from one sample of a study of beta chain features in type 1 diabetes. Profiling relied on immunoSEQ multiplex PCR, and the TCRdb table lists in-frame clones only, not all of them. Among just over 600,000 clones listed, 15% to 17% were seen once. Source material: naive CD4+ T cells from blood. These receptors originate from a man aged 18-30 years in good health. The CDR3 runs from the conserved cysteine through the conserved F or W. Rows give clone size only sometimes, using once, few, many, or a class for an expanded clone.

NA	TRBV14	CASSQWGGQPQHF
NA	TRBV9	CASSARGAENTEAFF
NA	TRBV25-1	CASSDPGAGQPQHF
NA	TRBV9	CASSVGSPGRTYEQYF
NA	TRBV7-3	CASSGRTGKGYTF
NA	TRBV28	CASSLWLNEKLFF
NA	TRBV28	CASSLVGNEQYF
few	TRBV27	CASRSSNQPQHF
few	TRBV7-3	CASSRSGPSTDTQYF
few	TRBV9	CASSVDPGRSNSPLHF
few	TRBV4-2	CASSQAHSTDTQYF
few	TRBV7-9	CASSLAGTGGNIQYF
NA	TRBV23-1	CASSQFGRENTGELFF
NA	TRBV18	CASSRSRATYEQYF
NA	TRBV28	CASGGAMNNQPQHF
few	TRBV4-3	CASSQDALRGIYEQYF
few	TRBV7-9	CASSLLIDTQYF
NA	TRBV27	CASSPRDSFYEQYF
NA	TRBV7-2	CAGSLTRGREYF
few	TRBV6-5	CASSSTGGTSYEQYF
NA	TRBV28	CASSYPLNLQGSGTEAFF
NA	TRBV28	CASRVTGTGTEAFF
NA	TRBV28	CASSSTSGSYEQYF